These 2 T cell receptor beta chains share one sample of origin, sequenced in a study of shared clonotypes between healthy human individuals. Produced via immunoSEQ multiplex PCR; TCRdb's table is partial and in-frame only. The data contain around 690,000 clones, less than 95% of them seen just once; the ten biggest clones take up 34%. The source material was memory CD8+ T cells from PBMCs. Subset meaning: CD45RO+ cells pooled with CCR7-negative TemRA cells. Receptor source: a man between 18 and 35 years old in good health. Some clones in this sample may be carry-over from other donors' samples.

The chain employs TRBV7-9 and TRBJ2-1; 7 bases agree with TRBD2. This CDR3 contains 16 residues. Trimming took 5 bases from V and 1 from J; bases not matched to a gene: 8. Germline assignment: CDR1 SEHNR and CDR2 FQNEAQ (reference sequence). This CDR3 is CASSPRSGASYNEQFF. The CDR3, as DNA: TGTGCCAGCAGCCCCAGGAGCGGGGCTTCCTACAATGAGCAGTTCTTC.

The V call is TRBV27, the J call TRBJ1-1; 7 positions match TRBD1. The CDR3 has 16 amino acids. In germline, CDR1 is MNHEY, CDR2 SMNVEV (reference sequence). V lost 6 bases, J lost 2 bases, and 12 bases stayed unmatched. The CDR3 DNA follows: TGTGCCAGCAGACACTATCTGGGACAGCAAAACACTGAAGCTTTCTTT. Encoded protein: CASRHYLGQQNTEAFF.